This T cell receptor (beta chain) originates from a study of vaccination and CD4 T cells after COVID-19. This clonotype has just a few counts. The antigen is unknown. This CDR3 is 13 amino acids long. Unmatched junction bases numbered 7, after V lost 12 bases and J lost 2 bases. Germline lookup yields CDR1 KGHDR and CDR2 SFDVKD. Documented treatment: 10-day PBMC culture with coronavirus spike peptide pools or control peptides (ViraFEST assay). Before TCRs were sequenced, ViraFEST expanded antigen-specific T cells with peptide pools. An Oncomine TCR Beta short-read assay was used to sequence the DNA from cultured CD4+ T cells. One entry per CDR3 protein, called by TCRdb with MiXCR from the PCR reads. The table shows 10,000 or so distinct CDR3 sequences, with more than 70% occurring only once.

The rearrangement links TRBV24-1 to TRBJ2-3, with 7 nucleotides matching TRBD2. Sequenced material: CD4+ T cells from blood, cultured in vitro. The receptor comes from a human donor who had recovered from COVID-19. CDR3 DNA sequence: TGTGCCGCCACTAGCGAAAACACAGATACGCAGTATTTT. It specifies CAATSENTDTQYF.